This T cell receptor beta chain was observed in a study of monozygotic twins with inflammatory bowel disease (dated by TCRdb to about 2019). Describing the broader study: The full study comprised approximately 28 monozygotic twin pairs: nine German pairs (four IBD-concordant, five IBD-discordant) and 19 IBD-discordant Danish pairs. Disease-associated traits were sought mainly through comparisons between IBD patients and their genetically identical healthy co-twins within discordant pairs. Each individual had, on average, about 151 000 unique TCRalpha sequences and 181 000 unique TCRbeta sequences available for analysis. Summary of the overall study and its limitations: The analysis was unable to tell apart different T cell subtypes. No difference in repertoire similarity was observed between concordant and discordant twins, possibly owing to limited statistical power. TCRbeta repertoire diversity, by inverse Simpson index, was decreased in IBD patients compared with their healthy co-twins. No single strong signal or clonotype linked to IBD turned up in the results, so the idea that one exists was not supported. Because patients received different immunosuppressive treatments, the repertoires may have picked up extra background noise and variability between individuals. IBD patients shared fewer clonotypes with other individuals than healthy twins did, most markedly in patients showing signs of disease activity.

The library was produced with 5' RACE. For each TCR library, approximately 3.5 ug of total RNA was used. cDNA was synthesized with SMARTScribe reverse transcriptase in eight separate reactions per sample. During cDNA synthesis, template switching introduced unique molecular identifiers that contained a 6-nucleotide sample barcode. TCRalpha and TCRbeta cDNA was amplified in two nested PCRs of approximately 17 and 9 cycles, and bead purification was carried out after each PCR. Before amplification, the cDNA was treated with uracil DNA-glycosylase and purified using the QIAquick PCR purification kit. The second PCR was the step at which Illumina TruSeq-compatible adapters and sample-specific barcodes were added. TapeStation and Qubit were used to check library quality and concentration, and 5 to 6 ng of each library went into the pool. Pooled libraries were sequenced on an Illumina HiSeq2500 single-index Rapid Run with 2 x 100 bp reads and custom sequencing primers. Per the original workflow: MiGEC version 1.2.6 was used for UMI-based consensus assembly to correct PCR and sequencing errors. MiXCR version 2.1.1 was used for V(D)J alignment, clonotype assembly and CDR3 extraction. Gene usage, clonotype sharing and MAIT/NKT TCR abundance were normalised by analysing the top 1000, 10 000 and 20 000 clonotypes per sample. Diversity was computed as the inverse Simpson index with the vegan R package after downsampling to 27 000 UMIs. Paired Mann-Whitney U tests were applied to discordant twin pairs, with Benjamini-Hochberg correction for multiple testing. Following reprocessing of the reads by TCRdb, the data hold one row per CDR3 protein sequence and no DNA is available. The V and J calls follow TCRdb's processing rather than the paper's. The table kept for this sample lists over 100,000 distinct CDR3 sequences. Of the sample, roughly an eighth is held by the ten largest clones.

From each donor, a roughly 2.7 ml peripheral blood sample was collected into PAXgene tubes and kept at -80 degrees C. Total RNA was isolated from whole blood with the PAXgene blood miRNA kit on an automated QIAcube, without T cell sorting. Peripheral blood from monozygotic twin pairs concordant or discordant for inflammatory bowel disease was subjected to deep TCRalpha and TCRbeta repertoire profiling with unique molecular barcoding. For every twin pair, smoking habits were documented, and each individual was categorised as a current, former or never smoker. As regards this clonotype: The antigen this receptor binds is unknown.

The TCR comes from a human donor with ulcerative colitis or Crohn's disease, or a healthy co-twin of an affected twin (not recorded which). The sequenced sample consisted of blood.

The CDR3 sequence is CASSMEAGVRSYEQYF. This chain joins TRBV19 to TRBJ2-7; TCRdb gives TRBD1 as the D gene, but with no DNA this cannot be confirmed. CDR1 LNHDA and CDR2 SQIVND are derived from the germline V gene (reference sequence). The CDR3 goes from the cysteine to the phenylalanine over 16 residues. Only the protein sequence is given.